These 18 T cell receptor beta chains came from one sample sequenced in a study of beta chain features in type 1 diabetes. The entirety of the isolated RNA underwent reverse transcription, so expressed TCRB transcripts were sequenced. TCRdb keeps only in-frame clones here, not all; method: immunoSEQ multiplex PCR. The sample records about 150,000 clones, under 9.5% being singletons. Sequenced sample: central memory CD4+ T cells from blood. All receptors come from a man aged 18 to 35 in good health.

This clone was counted between two and nine times. V gene TRBV29-1 combines with J gene TRBJ2-5; TRBD1 is a possible D gene (6 bases). The end of the DNA fits TRBJ2-7 better, so the J call may be wrong. Germline V gene lookup returns CDR1 SQVTM and CDR2 ANQGSEA. The CDR3 covers 12 residues. CDR3 sequence (DNA): TGCAGCGTTGGGGACATAACCTACGAGCAGTACTTC. As protein: CSVGDITYEQYF.

CDR3 DNA sequence: TGCGCCAGCAGCCCGTTACAGGGGGGGAACACCGGGGAGCTGTTTTTT. This gives the protein CASSPLQGGNTGELFF. The chain links TRBV5-1 to TRBJ2-2; 8 bases align to TRBD1. Germline assignment: CDR1 SGHRS and CDR2 YFSETQ. The CDR3 consists of 16 residues. V dropped 4 bases and J dropped 1; count of bases not matched to a gene: 6.

This clone was seen a few times. The rearrangement joins TRBV5-1 to TRBJ1-1, with D perhaps TRBD1 (6 bases). V was pared by 10 bases and J by 0 bases, with 13 bases between. Germline CDR1 reads SGHRS; CDR2 reads YFSETQ. CDR3 length: 13 residues. DNA of the CDR3: TGCGCCTCAAAGGGGGATCTGAACACTGAAGCTTTCTTT. Its protein is CASKGDLNTEAFF.

The J gene is TRBJ2-5, the V gene TRBV29-1, with 10 positions matching TRBD1. The germline V gene has CDR1 SQVTM and CDR2 ANQGSEA. The CDR3 totals 14 residues. V gave up 7 bases and J gave up 1 base; unmatched junction bases: 6. The CDR3 region is CSAGDRGLQETQYF. DNA of the CDR3: TGCAGCGCTGGGGACAGGGGACTCCAAGAGACCCAGTACTTC. Based on the CDR3 plus reference TRBV29-1 and TRBJ2-5, the full variable domain is SAVISQKPSRDICQRGTSLTIQCQVDSQVTMMFWYRQQPGQSLTLIATANQGSEATYESGFVIDKFPISRPNLTFSTLTVSNMSPEDSSIYLCSAGDRGLQETQYFGPGTRLLVL.

This clone appeared many times. The chain is built from TRBV7-2 and TRBJ2-5; D is possibly TRBD1 (5 bases). The CDR3 extends over 14 amino acids. V lost 5 bases to trimming and J lost 3 bases, with 13 bases between them. Germline-derived CDR1 and CDR2 are SGHTA and FQGNSA. For the CDR3, the DNA is TGTGCCAGCAGCACGATGGCAGGGAAAGAGACCCAGTACTTC. Its protein product is CASSTMAGKETQYF.

This clone occurred a few times. V is TRBV7-9 and J is TRBJ1-2; D call uncertain. V shed 5 bases and J shed 3 bases, with 16 bases lying between them. This CDR3 spans 15 amino acids. CDR1 is SEHNR, CDR2 FQNEAQ, per germline (reference sequence). In nucleotides, the CDR3 is TGTGCCAGCAGCCAGCAACCGGGAGTTCACTATGGCTACACCTTC. Residues: CASSQQPGVHYGYTF.

This rearrangement joins TRBV6-5 to TRBJ2-5; the match to TRBD1 covers 7 bases. This CDR3 is built from 13 residues. J lost 4 bases, V lost 8 bases, and 7 bases had no gene match. Germline values: CDR1 MNHEY, CDR2 SVGAGI. The CDR3 reads CASGTADRETQYF. The CDR3, as DNA: TGTGCCAGCGGGACAGCGGATCGAGAGACCCAGTACTTC.

The chain recombines TRBV9 with TRBJ2-3; 7 bases are shared with TRBD2. The ends lost 4 bases at V and 4 bases at J; junction bases unmatched: 6. The length of the CDR3 is 14 residues. The germline V gene has CDR1 SGDLS and CDR2 YYNGEE. The CDR3 is CASSPTGGADTQYF. In nucleotides, the CDR3 is TGTGCCAGCAGCCCAACTGGGGGGGCAGATACGCAGTATTTT.

This chain links TRBV18 with TRBJ1-3; TRBD1 might be the D (6 bases). CDR3 size: 19 residues. V dropped 1 base and J dropped 1 base, with 20 bases sitting between them. Germline CDR1 and CDR2: KGHSH and LQKENI. The CDR3 is CASSPRGPSGQSSGNTIYF. The CDR3 region has the DNA TGTGCCAGCTCACCACGGGGGCCCTCAGGACAGTCTTCTGGAAACACCATATATTTT.

The rearrangement joins TRBV7-2 to TRBJ2-2; D is ambiguous. CDR3 size: 14 residues. Germline loops: CDR1 SGHTA, CDR2 FQGNSA. V was pared by 7 bases and J by 5 bases, with 14 bases between. CDR3 sequence reads: CASTARFDTGELFF. CDR3 sequence (DNA): TGTGCCAGCACCGCCAGGTTTGATACCGGGGAGCTGTTTTTT.

This clone has a count of ten or more. The chain employs TRBV30 and TRBJ1-5; a weak D match, TRBD1 (5 bases). Germline loops: CDR1 GTSNPN, CDR2 SVGIG (reference sequence). The CDR3 has 12 amino acids. Trimming left V 4 bases short and J 6 bases short, with 10 bases between. The DNA for the CDR3 is TGTGCCTGGAATGTCGGGGGTCAGCCCCAGCATTTT. Translated, it gives CAWNVGGQPQHF.

This chain's CDR3 is CASSPGTRDNEQFF. The CDR3 DNA sequence: TGCGCCAGCAGCCCTGGGACTCGGGACAATGAGCAGTTCTTC. The chain joins TRBV4-3 to TRBJ2-1; TRBD2 might be the D (6 bases). The CDR3 spans 14 residues. The germline V and J ends were trimmed by 4 bases and 5 bases, with 12 bases remaining between them. CDR1 and CDR2 from the germline V gene are LGHNA and YSLEER.

This chain joins TRBV19 and TRBJ1-5; 12 positions agree with TRBD1. Looked up from germline, CDR1 is LNHDA and CDR2 is SQIVND (reference sequence). Trimming removed 1 base from V and 0 bases from J; junction bases left unmatched: 4. The CDR3 covers 18 residues. The CDR3 reads CASSIAGQGAHSNQPQHF. The CDR3 DNA is TGTGCCAGTAGTATAGCGGGACAGGGGGCGCATAGCAATCAGCCCCAGCATTTT.

This clone was picked up a small number of times. This rearrangement joins TRBV7-2 to TRBJ2-3; D gene uncertain. Germline V gene lookup returns CDR1 SGHTA and CDR2 FQGNSA. V gave up 5 bases and J gave up 3 bases, with 18 bases separating them. The length of the CDR3 is 16 residues. CDR3 coding DNA: TGTGCCAGCAGCCACCCGGCGGATAAACCTACAGATACGCAGTATTTT. It codes for CASSHPADKPTDTQYF.

The gene calls are TRBV6-6 and TRBJ2-3, with 10 bases identical to TRBD1. V lost 6 bases, J lost 4 bases, and 4 bases stayed unmatched. The CDR3 runs to 14 residues. CDR1 and CDR2 (germline): MNHNY, SVGAGI (reference sequence). The CDR3 DNA sequence: TGTGCCAGCAGGGCCGGACAGGGGGCAGATACGCAGTATTTT. The encoded protein is CASRAGQGADTQYF.

The genes are TRBV10-3 and TRBJ2-3; D perhaps matches TRBD1 (6 bases). Per the germline V gene, CDR1 is ENHRY and CDR2 is SYGVKD. V dropped 4 bases and J dropped 1 base, with 15 bases sitting between them. The CDR3 spans 16 residues. The DNA for the CDR3 is TGTGCCATCAGTGGTTCCCAGGGGCTCGGCACAGATACGCAGTATTTT. Translating it yields CAISGSQGLGTDTQYF.

This clone was picked up many times. The chain carries TRBV9 and TRBJ2-5; tentative D call: TRBD2 (5 bases). CDR1 is SGDLS, CDR2 YYNGEE, per germline. V was pared by 3 bases and J by 4 bases, with 13 bases between. CDR3 size: 14 residues. The CDR3 spells CASSGRVGRETQYF. DNA for the CDR3: TGTGCCAGCAGCGGTAGGGTGGGGAGAGAGACCCAGTACTTC.

This clone appeared once. V gene TRBV5-4 combines with J gene TRBJ2-1; TRBD2 agrees at 11 bases. J was trimmed by 2 bases and V by 1 base; bases with no gene match: 2. Germline V gives CDR1 SGHNT, CDR2 YYREEE (reference sequence). This CDR3 has 16 amino acids. CDR3 sequence reads: CASSLQTSGTYNEQFF. The DNA of the CDR3 is TGTGCCAGCAGCTTGCAGACTAGCGGGACCTACAATGAGCAGTTCTTC.